The 4 T cell receptor beta chains presented below share a single source sample, sequenced in a study of identifying expanded T cells in peripheral blood. The assay was immunoSEQ multiplex PCR, and TCRdb's table has in-frame clones only and misses some. Here the sample spans roughly 100,000 clones, roughly 89% being singletons. The sequencing sample was made of blood. The source is a person aged 18 to 75 in good health.

The rearrangement links TRBV30 to TRBJ1-1, with D perhaps matching TRBD1 (6 bases). Trimming removed 2 bases at V and 0 bases at J, with 10 bases between. Germline CDR1 GTSNPN, CDR2 SVGIG (reference sequence). This CDR3 spans 14 amino acids. As DNA, the CDR3 is TGTGCCTGGAGTTGGAACAGGGTGAACACTGAAGCTTTCTTT. It translates to CAWSWNRVNTEAFF.

A few counts support this clone. The chain carries TRBV7-9 and TRBJ1-3, with D hard to call. Between the trimmed V and J ends, which lost 3 bases and 7 bases, there was a span of 10 bases. The CDR3 spans 13 residues. Looked up from germline, CDR1 is SEHNR and CDR2 is FQNEAQ (reference sequence). In DNA form, the CDR3 reads TGTGCCAGCAGCTTCTTAAACGTCAACACCATATATTTT. Encoded protein: CASSFLNVNTIYF.

The table lists this clone with a count of one. CDR3 residues: CASSRLSGTGNEKLFF. DNA for the CDR3: TGTGCCAGCAGCAGACTGTCCGGGACAGGGAATGAAAAACTGTTTTTT. The chain couples TRBV5-6 to TRBJ1-4; TRBD1 matches 9 bases. The germline V gene encodes CDR1 SGHDT and CDR2 YYEEEE. After removal of 4 bases from V and 5 bases from J, the junction contained 9 bases not matched to a gene. This CDR3 is 16 amino acids long.

The chain joins TRBV7-2 to TRBJ1-1; D remains ambiguous. The germline CDR1 and CDR2 sequences are SGHTA and FQGNSA. Trimming pared 5 bases from V and 6 bases from J, leaving 13 bases between. The CDR3 totals 13 residues. The CDR3 coding sequence is TGTGCCAGCAGCCCGAGGACCGGGGCTGAAGCTTTCTTT. Its protein is CASSPRTGAEAFF.